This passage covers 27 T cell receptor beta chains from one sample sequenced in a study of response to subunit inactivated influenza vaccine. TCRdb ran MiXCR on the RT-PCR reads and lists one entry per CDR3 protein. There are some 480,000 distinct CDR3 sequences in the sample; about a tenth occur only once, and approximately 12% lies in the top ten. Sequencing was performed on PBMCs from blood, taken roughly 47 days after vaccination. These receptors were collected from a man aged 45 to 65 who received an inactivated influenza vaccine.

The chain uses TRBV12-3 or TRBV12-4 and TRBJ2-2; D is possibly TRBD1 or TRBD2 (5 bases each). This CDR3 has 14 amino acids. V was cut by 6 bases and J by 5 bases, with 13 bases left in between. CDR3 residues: CASRYPGATGELFF. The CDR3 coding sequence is TGTGCCAGCAGATATCCCGGGGCTACCGGGGAGCTGTTTTTT.

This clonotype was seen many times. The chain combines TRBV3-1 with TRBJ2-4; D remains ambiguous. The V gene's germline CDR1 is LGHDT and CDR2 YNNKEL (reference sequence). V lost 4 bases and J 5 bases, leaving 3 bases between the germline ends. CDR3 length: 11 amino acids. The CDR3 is CASSLQNIQYF. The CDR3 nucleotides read TGTGCCAGCAGCCTTCAAAACATTCAGTACTTC.

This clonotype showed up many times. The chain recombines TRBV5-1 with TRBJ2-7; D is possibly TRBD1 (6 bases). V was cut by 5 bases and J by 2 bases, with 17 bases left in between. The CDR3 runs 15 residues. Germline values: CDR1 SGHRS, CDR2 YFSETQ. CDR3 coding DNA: TGCGCCAGCAGTCTGACCGGGGACACCACCTACGAGCAGTACTTC. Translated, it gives CASSLTGDTTYEQYF.

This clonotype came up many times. The CDR3 here is CAISVGPDSNQPQHF. The CDR3 DNA follows: TGTGCCATCAGTGTGGGTCCGGATAGCAATCAGCCCCAGCATTTT. The rearrangement joins TRBV10-3 to TRBJ1-5; D unresolved. The CDR3 consists of 15 residues. Germline V CDR1 and CDR2: ENHRY, SYGVKD. V was trimmed by 4 bases and J by 0 bases, leaving 10 bases between them.

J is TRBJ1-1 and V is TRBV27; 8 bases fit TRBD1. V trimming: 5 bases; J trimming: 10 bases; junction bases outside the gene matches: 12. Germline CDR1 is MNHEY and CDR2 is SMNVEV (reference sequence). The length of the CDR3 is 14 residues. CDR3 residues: CASSLTPGGPLAFF. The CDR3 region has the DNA TGTGCCAGCAGTCTGACCCCAGGGGGCCCCTTAGCTTTCTTT.

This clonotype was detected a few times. The CDR3 DNA follows: TGTGCCAGCAGCTTCGCAGGGTATTTCACAGATACGCAGTATTTT. Residues: CASSFAGYFTDTQYF. The chain links TRBV7-2 to TRBJ2-3; possibly TRBD1 for D (5 bases). The CDR3 length is 15 residues. The V end was cut by 3 bases, the J end by 2 bases, with 12 bases between. Germline assignment: CDR1 SGHTA and CDR2 FQGNSA. Supplemented by reference TRBV7-2 and TRBJ2-3, the full variable domain reads GAGVSQSPSNKVTEKGKDVELRCDPISGHTALYWYRQSLGQGLEFLIYFQGNSAPDKSGLPSDRFSAERTGGSVSTLTIQRTQQEDSAVYLCASSFAGYFTDTQYFGPGTRLTVL.

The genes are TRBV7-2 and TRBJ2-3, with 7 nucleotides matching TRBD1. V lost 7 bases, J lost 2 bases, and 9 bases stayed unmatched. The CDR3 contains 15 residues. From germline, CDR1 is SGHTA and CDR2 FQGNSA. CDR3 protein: CASTDRPSSTDTQYF. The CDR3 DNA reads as TGTGCCAGCACGGACAGGCCTTCCTCCACAGATACGCAGTATTTT. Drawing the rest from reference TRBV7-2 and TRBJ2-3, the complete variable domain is GAGVSQSPSNKVTEKGKDVELRCDPISGHTALYWYRQSLGQGLEFLIYFQGNSAPDKSGLPSDRFSAERTGGSVSTLTIQRTQQEDSAVYLCASTDRPSSTDTQYFGPGTRLTVL.

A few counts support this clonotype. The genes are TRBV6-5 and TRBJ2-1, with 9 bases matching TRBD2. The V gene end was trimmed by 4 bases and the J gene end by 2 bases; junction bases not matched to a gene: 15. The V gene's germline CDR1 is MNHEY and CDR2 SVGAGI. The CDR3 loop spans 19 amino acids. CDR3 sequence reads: CASSLLVVGGGAPYNEQFF. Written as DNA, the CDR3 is TGTGCCAGCAGTTTGCTCGTGGTGGGCGGGGGGGCCCCCTACAATGAGCAGTTCTTC.

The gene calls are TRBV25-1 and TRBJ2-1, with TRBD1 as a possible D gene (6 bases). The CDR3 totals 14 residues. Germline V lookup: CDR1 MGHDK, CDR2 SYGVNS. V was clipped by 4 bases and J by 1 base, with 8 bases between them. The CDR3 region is CASSVTGSYNEQFF. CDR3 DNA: TGTGCCAGCAGTGTAACAGGGTCCTACAATGAGCAGTTCTTC.

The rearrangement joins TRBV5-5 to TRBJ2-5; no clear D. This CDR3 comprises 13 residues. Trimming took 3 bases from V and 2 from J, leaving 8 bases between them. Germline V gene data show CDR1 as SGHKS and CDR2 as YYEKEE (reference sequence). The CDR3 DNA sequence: TGTGCCAGCAGCTCTGCACCACAAGAGACCCAGTACTTC. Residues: CASSSAPQETQYF.

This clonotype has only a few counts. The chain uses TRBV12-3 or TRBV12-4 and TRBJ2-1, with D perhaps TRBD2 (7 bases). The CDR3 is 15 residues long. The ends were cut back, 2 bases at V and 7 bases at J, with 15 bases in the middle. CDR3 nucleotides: TGTGCCAGCAGTTTAAGGGGGGGGGGCAAGAATGAGCAGTTCTTC. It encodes CASSLRGGGKNEQFF.

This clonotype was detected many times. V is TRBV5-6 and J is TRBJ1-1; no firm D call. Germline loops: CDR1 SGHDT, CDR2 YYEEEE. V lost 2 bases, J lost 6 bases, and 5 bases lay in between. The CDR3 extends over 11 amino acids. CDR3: CASSLGPEAFF. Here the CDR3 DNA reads TGTGCCAGCAGCTTAGGGCCTGAAGCTTTCTTT.

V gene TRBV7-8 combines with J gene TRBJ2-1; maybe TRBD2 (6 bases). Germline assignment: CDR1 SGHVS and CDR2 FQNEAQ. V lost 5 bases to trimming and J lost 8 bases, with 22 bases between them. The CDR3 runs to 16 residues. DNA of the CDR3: TGTGCCAGCAGCGAAAACCTAGGAGGGAACGTAGATGAGCAGTTCTTC. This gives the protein CASSENLGGNVDEQFF.

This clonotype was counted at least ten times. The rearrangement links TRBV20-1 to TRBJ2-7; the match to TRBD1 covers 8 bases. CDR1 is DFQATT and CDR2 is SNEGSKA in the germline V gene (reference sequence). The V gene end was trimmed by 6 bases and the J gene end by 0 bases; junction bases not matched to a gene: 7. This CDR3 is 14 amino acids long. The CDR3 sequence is CSAPRTGTSYEQYF. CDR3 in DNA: TGCAGTGCACCCCGGACAGGGACCTCCTACGAGCAGTACTTC.

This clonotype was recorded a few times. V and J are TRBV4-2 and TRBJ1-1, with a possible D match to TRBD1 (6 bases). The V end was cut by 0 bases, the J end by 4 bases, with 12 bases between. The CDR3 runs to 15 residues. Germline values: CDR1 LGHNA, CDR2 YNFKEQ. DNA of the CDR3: TGTGCCAGCAGCCAAGATCCGCAGGGGCCCACTGAAGCTTTCTTT. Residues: CASSQDPQGPTEAFF.

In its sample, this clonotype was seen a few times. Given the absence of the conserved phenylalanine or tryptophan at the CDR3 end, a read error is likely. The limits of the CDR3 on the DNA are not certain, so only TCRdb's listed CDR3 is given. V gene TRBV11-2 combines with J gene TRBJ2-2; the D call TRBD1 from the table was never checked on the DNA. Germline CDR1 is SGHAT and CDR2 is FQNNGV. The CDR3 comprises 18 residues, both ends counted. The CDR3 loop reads CASSLVHGGQFNTGELLV.

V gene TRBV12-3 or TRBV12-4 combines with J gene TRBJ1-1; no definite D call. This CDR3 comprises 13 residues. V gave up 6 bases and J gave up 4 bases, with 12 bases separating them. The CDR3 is CASRSAVSTEAFF. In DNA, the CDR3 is TGTGCCAGCAGGTCAGCGGTGAGCACTGAAGCTTTCTTT.

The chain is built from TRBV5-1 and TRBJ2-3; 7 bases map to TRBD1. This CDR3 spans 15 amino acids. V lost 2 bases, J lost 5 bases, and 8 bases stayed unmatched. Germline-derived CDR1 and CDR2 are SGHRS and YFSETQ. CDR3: CASSLLEGAGDTQYF. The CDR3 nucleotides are TGCGCCAGCAGCTTACTAGAGGGGGCCGGAGATACGCAGTATTTT.

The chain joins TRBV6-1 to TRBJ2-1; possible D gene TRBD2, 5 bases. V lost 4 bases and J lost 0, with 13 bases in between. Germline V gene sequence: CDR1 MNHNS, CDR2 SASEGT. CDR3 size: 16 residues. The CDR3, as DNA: TGTGCCAGCAGTGTCGGATGGAGGAGCTCCTACAATGAGCAGTTCTTC. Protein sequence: CASSVGWRSSYNEQFF.

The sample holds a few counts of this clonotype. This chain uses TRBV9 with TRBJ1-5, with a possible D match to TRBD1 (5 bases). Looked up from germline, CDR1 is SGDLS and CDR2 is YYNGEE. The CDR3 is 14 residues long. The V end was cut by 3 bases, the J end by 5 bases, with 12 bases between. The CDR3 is CASSAGGDYQPQHF. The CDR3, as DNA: TGTGCCAGCAGCGCCGGGGGAGACTATCAGCCCCAGCATTTT. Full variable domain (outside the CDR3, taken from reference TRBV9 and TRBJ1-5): DSGVTQTPKHLITATGQRVTLRCSPRSGDLSVYWYQQSLDQGLQFLIQYYNGEERAKGNILERFSAQQFPDLHSELNLSSLELGDSALYFCASSAGGDYQPQHFGDGTRLSIL.

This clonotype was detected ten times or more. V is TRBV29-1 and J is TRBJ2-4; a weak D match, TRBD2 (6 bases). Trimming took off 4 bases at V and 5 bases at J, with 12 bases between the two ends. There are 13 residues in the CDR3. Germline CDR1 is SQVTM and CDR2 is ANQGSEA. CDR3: CSVGEGRQNIQYF. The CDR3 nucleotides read TGCAGCGTTGGGGAAGGGAGGCAAAACATTCAGTACTTC.

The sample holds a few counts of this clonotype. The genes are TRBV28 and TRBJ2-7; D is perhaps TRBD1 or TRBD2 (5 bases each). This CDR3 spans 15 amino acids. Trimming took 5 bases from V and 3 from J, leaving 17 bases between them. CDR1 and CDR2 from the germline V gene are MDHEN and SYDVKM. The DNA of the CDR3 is TGTGCCAGCAGTCGAGCCGGGACCCTCTACTACGAGCAGTACTTC. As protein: CASSRAGTLYYEQYF.

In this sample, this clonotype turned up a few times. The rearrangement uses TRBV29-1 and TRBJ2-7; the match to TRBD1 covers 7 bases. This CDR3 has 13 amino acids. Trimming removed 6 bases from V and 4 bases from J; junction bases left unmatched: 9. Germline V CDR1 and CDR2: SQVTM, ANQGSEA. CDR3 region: CSVSTKQGYEQYF. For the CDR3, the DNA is TGCAGCGTATCAACAAAACAGGGGTACGAGCAGTACTTC.

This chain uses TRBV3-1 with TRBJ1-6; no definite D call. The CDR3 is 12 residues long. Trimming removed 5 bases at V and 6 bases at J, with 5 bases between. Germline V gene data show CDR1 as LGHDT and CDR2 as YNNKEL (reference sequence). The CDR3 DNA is TGTGCCAGCAGCGTTGGTAATTCACCCCTCCACTTT. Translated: CASSVGNSPLHF.

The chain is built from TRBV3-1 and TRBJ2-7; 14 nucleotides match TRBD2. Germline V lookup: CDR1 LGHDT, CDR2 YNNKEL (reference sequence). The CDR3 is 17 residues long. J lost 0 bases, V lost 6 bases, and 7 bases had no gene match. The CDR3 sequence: CASSYRLAGGSSYEQYF. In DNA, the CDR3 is TGTGCCAGCAGTTATAGACTAGCGGGGGGGAGCTCCTACGAGCAGTACTTC.

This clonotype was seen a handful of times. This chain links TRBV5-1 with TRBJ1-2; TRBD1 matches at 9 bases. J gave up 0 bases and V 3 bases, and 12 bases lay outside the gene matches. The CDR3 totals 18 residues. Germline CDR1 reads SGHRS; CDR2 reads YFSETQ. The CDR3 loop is CASSSHTSGTGTNYGYTF. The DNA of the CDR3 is TGCGCCAGCAGCTCACACACTTCCGGGACAGGGACTAACTATGGCTACACCTTC.

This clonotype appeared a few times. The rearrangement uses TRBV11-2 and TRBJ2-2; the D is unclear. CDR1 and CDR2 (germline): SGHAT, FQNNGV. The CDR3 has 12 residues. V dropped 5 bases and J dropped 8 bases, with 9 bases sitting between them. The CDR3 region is CASSPPIGELFF. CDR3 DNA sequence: TGTGCCAGCAGCCCCCCTATAGGGGAGCTGTTTTTT.